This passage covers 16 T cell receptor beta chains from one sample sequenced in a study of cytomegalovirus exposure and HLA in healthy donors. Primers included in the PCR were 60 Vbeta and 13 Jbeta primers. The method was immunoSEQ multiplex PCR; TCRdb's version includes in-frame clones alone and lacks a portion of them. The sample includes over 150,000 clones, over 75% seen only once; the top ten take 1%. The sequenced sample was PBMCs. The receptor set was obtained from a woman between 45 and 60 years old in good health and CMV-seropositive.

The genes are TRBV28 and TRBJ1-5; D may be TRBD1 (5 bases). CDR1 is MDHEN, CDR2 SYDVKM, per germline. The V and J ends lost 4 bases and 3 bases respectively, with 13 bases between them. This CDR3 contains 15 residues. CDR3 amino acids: CASSYLDRPNQPQHF. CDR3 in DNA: TGTGCCAGCAGTTACCTAGACAGACCCAATCAGCCCCAGCATTTT.

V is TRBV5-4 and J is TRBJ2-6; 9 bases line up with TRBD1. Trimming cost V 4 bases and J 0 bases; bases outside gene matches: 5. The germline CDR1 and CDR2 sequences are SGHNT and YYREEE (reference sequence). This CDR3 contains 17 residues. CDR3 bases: TGTGCCAGCAGCCCGGGACAGGGAAACTCTGGGGCCAACGTCCTGACTTTC. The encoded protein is CASSPGQGNSGANVLTF.

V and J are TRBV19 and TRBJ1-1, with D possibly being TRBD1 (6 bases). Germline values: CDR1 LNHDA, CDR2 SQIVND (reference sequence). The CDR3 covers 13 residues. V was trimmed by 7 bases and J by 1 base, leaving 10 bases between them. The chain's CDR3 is CASNEDRNTEAFF. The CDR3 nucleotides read TGTGCCAGTAATGAGGACAGGAACACTGAAGCTTTCTTT. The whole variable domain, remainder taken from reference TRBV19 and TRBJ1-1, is DGGITQSPKYLFRKEGQNVTLSCEQNLNHDAMYWYRQDPGQGLRLIYYSQIVNDFQKGDIAEGYSVSREKKESFPLTVTSAQKNPTAFYLCASNEDRNTEAFFGQGTRLTVV.

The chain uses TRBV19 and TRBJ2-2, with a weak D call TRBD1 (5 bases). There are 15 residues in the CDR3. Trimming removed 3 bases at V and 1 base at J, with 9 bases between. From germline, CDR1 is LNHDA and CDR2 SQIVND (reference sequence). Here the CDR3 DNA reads TGTGCCAGTAGTATCAACAGGTTGAACACCGGGGAGCTGTTTTTT. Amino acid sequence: CASSINRLNTGELFF.

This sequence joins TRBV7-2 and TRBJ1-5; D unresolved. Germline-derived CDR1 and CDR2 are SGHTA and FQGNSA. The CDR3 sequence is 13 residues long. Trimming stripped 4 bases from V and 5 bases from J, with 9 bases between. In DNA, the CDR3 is TGTGCCAGCAGCTCACTACGGGATCAGCCCCAGCATTTT. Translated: CASSSLRDQPQHF.

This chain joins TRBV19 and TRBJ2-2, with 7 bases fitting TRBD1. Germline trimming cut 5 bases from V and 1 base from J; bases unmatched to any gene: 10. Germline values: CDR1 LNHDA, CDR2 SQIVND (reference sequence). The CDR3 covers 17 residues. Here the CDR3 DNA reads TGTGCCAGTAGTTCGCACCAGGGGGTAGGGAACACCGGGGAGCTGTTTTTT. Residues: CASSSHQGVGNTGELFF.

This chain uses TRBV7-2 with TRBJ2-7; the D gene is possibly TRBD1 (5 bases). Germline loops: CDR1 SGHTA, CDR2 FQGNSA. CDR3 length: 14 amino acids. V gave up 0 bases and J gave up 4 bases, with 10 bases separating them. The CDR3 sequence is CASSLARTTYEQYF. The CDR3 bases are TGTGCCAGCAGCTTAGCCCGGACAACGTACGAGCAGTACTTC.

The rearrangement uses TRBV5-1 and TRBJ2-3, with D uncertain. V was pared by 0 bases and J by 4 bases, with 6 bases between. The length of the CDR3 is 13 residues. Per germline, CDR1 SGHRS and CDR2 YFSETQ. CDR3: CASSLARSDTQYF. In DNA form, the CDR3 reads TGCGCCAGCAGCTTGGCTCGGTCAGATACGCAGTATTTT.

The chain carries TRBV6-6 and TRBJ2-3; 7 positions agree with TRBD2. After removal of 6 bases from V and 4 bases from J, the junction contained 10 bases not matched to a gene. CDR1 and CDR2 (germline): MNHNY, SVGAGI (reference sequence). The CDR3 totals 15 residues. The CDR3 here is CASSLTSVVADTQYF. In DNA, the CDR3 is TGTGCCAGCAGCCTAACTAGCGTCGTGGCAGATACGCAGTATTTT.

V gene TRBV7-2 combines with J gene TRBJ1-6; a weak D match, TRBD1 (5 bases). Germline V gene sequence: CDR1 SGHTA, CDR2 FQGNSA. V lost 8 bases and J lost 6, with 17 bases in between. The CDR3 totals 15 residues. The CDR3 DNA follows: TGTGCCAGCTCCAACCGACAGACTGTTAATTCACCCCTCCACTTT. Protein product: CASSNRQTVNSPLHF.

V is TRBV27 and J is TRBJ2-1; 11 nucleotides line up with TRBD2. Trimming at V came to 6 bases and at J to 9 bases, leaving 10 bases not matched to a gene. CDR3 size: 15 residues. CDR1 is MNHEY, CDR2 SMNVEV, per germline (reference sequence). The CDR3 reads CASRSLAGGDGEQFF. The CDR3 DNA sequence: TGTGCCAGCAGAAGTCTAGCGGGGGGTGATGGTGAGCAGTTCTTC.

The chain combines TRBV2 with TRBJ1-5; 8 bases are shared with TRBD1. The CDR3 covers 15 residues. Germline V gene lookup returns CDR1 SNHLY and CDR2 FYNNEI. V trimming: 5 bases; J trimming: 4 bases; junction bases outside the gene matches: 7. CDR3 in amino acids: CASSFLTGVNQPQHF. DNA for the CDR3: TGTGCCAGCAGTTTCTTGACAGGGGTAAATCAGCCCCAGCATTTT.

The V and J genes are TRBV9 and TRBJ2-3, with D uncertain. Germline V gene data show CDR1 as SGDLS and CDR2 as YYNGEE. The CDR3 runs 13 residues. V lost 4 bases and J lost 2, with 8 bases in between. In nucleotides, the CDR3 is TGTGCCAGCAGCACACCCTCCACAGATACGCAGTATTTT. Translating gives CASSTPSTDTQYF.

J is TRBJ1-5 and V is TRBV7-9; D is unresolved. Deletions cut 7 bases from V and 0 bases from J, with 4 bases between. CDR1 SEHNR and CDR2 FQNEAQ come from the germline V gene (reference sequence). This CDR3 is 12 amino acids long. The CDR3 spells CASTVSNQPQHF. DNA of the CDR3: TGTGCCAGCACAGTTAGCAATCAGCCCCAGCATTTT.

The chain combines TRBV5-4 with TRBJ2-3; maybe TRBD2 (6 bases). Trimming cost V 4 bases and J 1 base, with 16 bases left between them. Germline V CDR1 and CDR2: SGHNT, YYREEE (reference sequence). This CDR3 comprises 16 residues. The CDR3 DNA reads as TGTGCCAGCAGCCCCCAAGGGGCTAGCGGCACAGATACGCAGTATTTT. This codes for CASSPQGASGTDTQYF.

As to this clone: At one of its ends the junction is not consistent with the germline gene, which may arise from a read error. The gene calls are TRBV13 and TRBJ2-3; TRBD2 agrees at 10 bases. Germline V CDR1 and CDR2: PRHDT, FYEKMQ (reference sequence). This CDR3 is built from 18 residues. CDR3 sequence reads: CTSSSPWGTSDSQDTQYF. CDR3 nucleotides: TGTACCAGCAGCTCCCCTTGGGGGACTAGCGATTCGCAGGATACGCAGTATTTT.